This T cell receptor beta chain was sequenced for a study of siplizumab effects on memory and regulatory T cells. Regarding the study as a whole: Naive T cells appeared more diverse than memory cells and seemed to be major alloresponse contributors. Unstimulated subsets were the mapping target of only a minor fraction of alloreactive clones. Proliferating siplizumab-cultured Tregs lacked confirmed suppressive function.

TCRdb's copy holds only in-frame clones and misses some; the assay was immunoSEQ multiplex PCR. In the table there are about 110,000 clones, roughly 90% of which are singletons. This clone showed up just once. The target antigen is unknown. Looked up from germline, CDR1 is SGHRS and CDR2 is YFSETQ. The CDR3 runs to 13 residues. Trimming cost V 0 bases and J 2 bases, with 2 bases left between them. The chain links TRBV5-1 to TRBJ2-2; D is unclear. Sequencing input: CD4+ T cells sorted from blood. This receptor was taken from a human donor in good health. The DNA for the CDR3 is TGCGCCAGCAGCTTGGATAACACCGGGGAGCTGTTTTTT. Protein sequence: CASSLDNTGELFF.